This T cell receptor beta chain was captured by sequencing in a study of shared clonotypes between healthy human individuals. Whole-study context: A donor's plate count was three for CD4 naive and three for CD4 memory; CD8 naive had two and CD8 memory one. Whole-study findings and limits: In general, naive subsets displayed greater estimated richness than memory subsets did.

CD45RA-negative memory and CD45RA+ naive subsets were split from the CD4+ cells. On this clone itself: Its antigen remains unknown.

The method was immunoSEQ multiplex PCR; TCRdb's version includes in-frame clones alone and lacks a portion of them. This sample has about 2.4 million clones, with over 85% found just once. The source is a young man in good health. Sequenced material: naive CD4+ T cells sorted from blood. Regarding subset: CD45RA+ positively selected.

The CDR3 spells CAISFATNEKLFF. The CDR3 DNA is TGTGCCATCAGCTTTGCAACTAATGAAAAACTGTTTTTT. V gene TRBV10-3 combines with J gene TRBJ1-4; no reliable D call. Trimming left V 6 bases short and J 0 bases short, with 5 bases between. The CDR3 sequence is 13 residues long. Germline V gives CDR1 ENHRY, CDR2 SYGVKD.